These 5 T cell receptor beta chains share one sample of origin, sequenced in a study of Graves' ophthalmopathy and Graves' hyperthyroidism. Scientists amplified the TCR beta CDR3 regions from RNA transcripts. Amplification began with first-round RT-PCR using HTBI primers, then second-round multiplex PCR was performed. TCRdb re-analysed the multiplex PCR reads in MiXCR, keeping a single row per CDR3 protein. The data contain over a million distinct CDR3 sequences, about 38% of them singletons. The sample comprised peripheral blood or thyroid tissue (not recorded which). These receptors were collected from an adult man with Graves' hyperthyroidism.

This clonotype appeared a single time. This chain links TRBV20-1 with TRBJ2-5; 14 bases agree with TRBD2. The V segment lost 4 bases and the J segment 4 bases; nucleotides outside the gene matches: 5. The CDR3 totals 15 residues. Germline loops: CDR1 DFQATT, CDR2 SNEGSKA (reference sequence). In DNA form, the CDR3 reads TGCAGTGCTATCAGGACTAGCGGGAGGAGAGAGACCCAGTACTTC. Protein product: CSAIRTSGRRETQYF.

This clonotype was picked up a small number of times. V is TRBV12-3 or TRBV12-4 and J is TRBJ1-2; 7 nucleotides match TRBD1. The CDR3 totals 12 residues. The V and J ends lost 7 bases and 8 bases, in that order; junction bases with no gene match: 7. Here the CDR3 DNA reads TGTGCCAGCAACAACAGGGGAGTCGGCTACACCTTC. It specifies CASNNRGVGYTF.

This clonotype has ten or more counts. The V call is TRBV7-9, the J call TRBJ2-5, with D possibly being TRBD2 (6 bases). Germline assignment: CDR1 SEHNR and CDR2 FQNEAQ (reference sequence). V lost 2 bases, J lost 2 bases, and 18 bases lay in between. The CDR3 runs to 17 residues. The CDR3 nucleotides are TGTGCCAGCAGCTTATGGGACTCCGAAGAACGTCAAGAGACCCAGTACTTC. Translated, it gives CASSLWDSEERQETQYF.

This clonotype was picked up a small number of times. The chain joins TRBV19 to TRBJ2-7; TRBD1 might be the D (6 bases). Germline V gene lookup returns CDR1 LNHDA and CDR2 SQIVND (reference sequence). V lost 2 bases to trimming and J lost 2 bases, with 10 bases between them. CDR3 length: 14 amino acids. CDR3: CASSIWDKPYEQYF. The CDR3 nucleotides read TGTGCCAGTAGTATATGGGACAAACCCTACGAGCAGTACTTC.

This clonotype was recorded many times. The chain has TRBV14 and TRBJ1-6; 8 positions agree with TRBD1. The germline gives CDR1 SGHDN, CDR2 FVKESK. Losses at the gene ends were 1 base for V and 8 bases for J; bases not matched to a gene: 4. The CDR3 contains 15 residues. The CDR3 loop is CASSQVTGGYSPLHF. In DNA form, the CDR3 reads TGTGCCAGCAGCCAAGTTACAGGGGGTTATTCACCCCTCCACTTT.